Listed below are T cell receptor beta chains from one sample, sequenced in a study of cytomegalovirus exposure and HLA in healthy donors. Profiling relied on immunoSEQ multiplex PCR, and the TCRdb table lists in-frame clones only, not all of them. The sample has some 110,000 clones; over 65% are singletons. Sequenced material: PBMCs. These receptors were collected from a woman in her thirties or forties in good health and CMV-seropositive. Both conserved end residues are part of each CDR3. The order of the fields is J gene, D gene, clone size, V gene, CDR3 DNA, CDR3 protein. A D gene is named only where the DNA matches it firmly. Clone size appears in some rows only: once, few, many, or a class for an expanded clone.

J: TRBJ2-7; D: TRBD1; size: -; V: TRBV18; DNA: TGTGCCAGCTCCCGGACGACAGGGCTCTACGAGCAGTACTTC; CDR3: CASSRTTGLYEQYF
J: TRBJ2-1; D: -; size: -; V: TRBV6-5; DNA: TGTGCCAGCAGTCGGGCCGGGACTCAATACAATGAGCAGTTCTTC; CDR3: CASSRAGTQYNEQFF
J: TRBJ1-6; D: -; size: -; V: TRBV9; DNA: TGTGCCAGCAGCGTAGACTTCCAGGGACCCCTCCACTTT; CDR3: CASSVDFQGPLHF
J: TRBJ1-2; D: -; size: few; V: TRBV7-9; DNA: TGTTCCAGCAGCTTAGACCAGTCCAGGAACACCTTC; CDR3: CSSSLDQSRNTF
J: TRBJ1-4; D: -; size: -; V: TRBV4-1; DNA: TGCGCCAGCAGCCAAGATCGGGGAGGATATGAAAAACTGTTTTTT; CDR3: CASSQDRGGYEKLFF
J: TRBJ2-5; D: TRBD1; size: -; V: TRBV11-2; DNA: TGTGCCAGCGGGACAGGTGGGGAGACCCAGTACTTC; CDR3: CASGTGGETQYF
J: TRBJ1-4; D: TRBD1; size: few; V: TRBV19; DNA: TGTGCCAGTACCTCAGGACAGGGTAGTGAAAAACTGTTTTTT; CDR3: CASTSGQGSEKLFF
J: TRBJ2-5; D: -; size: few; V: TRBV28; DNA: TGTGCCAGCACACCCTCGGGACTCGGCCCCATTGAGCAGTACTTC; CDR3: CASTPSGLGPIEQYF
J: TRBJ2-3; D: TRBD2; size: -; V: TRBV4-2; DNA: TGTGCCAGCAGCCAAGAGCTAGCGGGGGCCACAGATACGCAGTATTTT; CDR3: CASSQELAGATDTQYF
J: TRBJ2-3; D: TRBD2; size: -; V: TRBV28; DNA: TGTGCCAGCATGGGTAGCGGGAGTGCAGATACGCAGTATTTT; CDR3: CASMGSGSADTQYF
J: TRBJ2-7; D: -; size: -; V: TRBV5-1; DNA: TGCGCCACTAGGTTAGGGGTGTCGTCCTACGAGCAGTACTTC; CDR3: CATRLGVSSYEQYF
J: TRBJ1-4; D: TRBD1; size: -; V: TRBV2; DNA: TGTGCCAGCAGTCGGACAGGTTTGGAAAAACTGTTCTTT; CDR3: CASSRTGLEKLFF
J: TRBJ1-1; D: -; size: -; V: TRBV29-1; DNA: TGCAGCGTTGAGGTACAGGGTTCGTACACTGAAGCTTTCTTT; CDR3: CSVEVQGSYTEAFF
J: TRBJ2-3; D: TRBD1; size: -; V: TRBV11-2; DNA: TGTGCCAGCAGCTGGACAGGGACAGATACGCAGTATTTT; CDR3: CASSWTGTDTQYF
J: TRBJ2-3; D: -; size: -; V: TRBV6-4; DNA: TGTGCCAGCAGCCCGGGAGTCACAGATACGCAGTATTTT; CDR3: CASSPGVTDTQYF
J: TRBJ1-2; D: TRBD1; size: -; V: TRBV28; DNA: TGTGCCAGCAGGACAGGGTTCGGCTACACCTTC; CDR3: CASRTGFGYTF
J: TRBJ1-2; D: -; size: once; V: TRBV7-8; DNA: TGTGCCAGCAGCCCACCCGTGGTTCGGTATGGCTACACCTTC; CDR3: CASSPPVVRYGYTF
J: TRBJ2-7; D: -; size: once; V: TRBV14; DNA: TGTGCCAGCAGCCAAGTTAGGGGTGTGCAGTACTTC; CDR3: CASSQVRGVQYF
J: TRBJ1-5; D: TRBD1; size: -; V: TRBV6-1; DNA: TGTGCCAGCAGTGAAACGGGACAGGGGGCGAAATATCAGCCCCAGCATTTT; CDR3: CASSETGQGAKYQPQHF
J: TRBJ2-2; D: TRBD1; size: -; V: TRBV4-2; DNA: TGTGCCAGCAGCCACCCCTCGACAGGGGGGAACACCGGGGAGCTGTTTTTT; CDR3: CASSHPSTGGNTGELFF
J: TRBJ2-5; D: -; size: -; V: TRBV29-1; DNA: TGCAGCGTTGCTACACGACTATCTCAAGAGACCCAGTACTTC; CDR3: CSVATRLSQETQYF
J: TRBJ1-2; D: -; size: -; V: TRBV10-3; DNA: TGTGCCACCATGGGGTCGACAGCGAACTATGGCTACACCTTC; CDR3: CATMGSTANYGYTF
J: TRBJ1-4; D: -; size: -; V: TRBV14; DNA: TGTGCCAGCAGCCCGGGACTAACTAATGAAAAACTGTTTTTT; CDR3: CASSPGLTNEKLFF
J: TRBJ2-3; D: -; size: -; V: TRBV18; DNA: TGTGCCAGCTCACCACCGGGCTCGGGGGGCGATTTAGGTGGCACAGATACGCAGTATTTT; CDR3: CASSPPGSGGDLGGTDTQYF
J: TRBJ2-7; D: -; size: -; V: TRBV5-1; DNA: TGCGCCAGCAGCTTGGAATCGAGCGGAACCTACGAGCAGTACTTC; CDR3: CASSLESSGTYEQYF
J: TRBJ2-5; D: TRBD1; size: -; V: TRBV7-8; DNA: TGTGCCAGCAGCAGTTCCGGACAGGGGTCGAGGGAGACCCAGTACTTC; CDR3: CASSSSGQGSRETQYF
J: TRBJ1-5; D: -; size: -; V: TRBV19; DNA: TGTGCCAGTAGTATCCTGCAGGACAATCAGCCCCAGCATTTT; CDR3: CASSILQDNQPQHF
J: TRBJ2-1; D: -; size: -; V: TRBV7-3; DNA: TGTGCCAGCAGCCCAAGCGGTAGCTCCTACAATGAGCAGTTCTTC; CDR3: CASSPSGSSYNEQFF
J: TRBJ2-2; D: -; size: -; V: TRBV14; DNA: TGTGCCAGCAGCCAAGAGACAAAAACCGGGGAGCTGTTTTTT; CDR3: CASSQETKTGELFF